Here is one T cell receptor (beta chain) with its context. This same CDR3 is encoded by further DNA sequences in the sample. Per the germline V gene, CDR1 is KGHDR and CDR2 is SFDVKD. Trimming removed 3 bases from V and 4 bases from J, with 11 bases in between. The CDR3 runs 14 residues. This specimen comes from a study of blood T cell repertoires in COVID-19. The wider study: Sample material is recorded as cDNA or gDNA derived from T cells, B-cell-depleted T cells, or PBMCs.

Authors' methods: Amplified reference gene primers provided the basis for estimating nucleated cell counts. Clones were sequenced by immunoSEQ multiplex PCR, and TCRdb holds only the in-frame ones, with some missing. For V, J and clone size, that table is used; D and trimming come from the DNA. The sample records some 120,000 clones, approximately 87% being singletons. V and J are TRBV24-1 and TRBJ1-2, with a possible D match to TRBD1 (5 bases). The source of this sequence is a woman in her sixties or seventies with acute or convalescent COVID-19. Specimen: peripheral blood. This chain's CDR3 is CATSDQGVGYGYTF. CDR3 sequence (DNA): TGTGCCACCAGTGATCAAGGGGTGGGCTATGGCTACACCTTC.